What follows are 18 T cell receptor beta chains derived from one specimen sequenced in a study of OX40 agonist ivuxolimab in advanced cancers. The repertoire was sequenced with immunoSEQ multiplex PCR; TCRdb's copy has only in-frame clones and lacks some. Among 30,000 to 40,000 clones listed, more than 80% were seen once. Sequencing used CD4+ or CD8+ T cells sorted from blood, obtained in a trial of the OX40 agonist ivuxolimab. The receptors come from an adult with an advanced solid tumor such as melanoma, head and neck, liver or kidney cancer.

The CDR3, as DNA: TGTGCCAGCATCTTGGGGATTTATAATTCACCCCTCCACTTT. It specifies CASILGIYNSPLHF. The chain has TRBV2 and TRBJ1-6; no clear D gene. Trimming cost V 7 bases and J 4 bases, with 11 bases left between them. The germline V gene has CDR1 SNHLY and CDR2 FYNNEI. The CDR3 runs 14 residues.

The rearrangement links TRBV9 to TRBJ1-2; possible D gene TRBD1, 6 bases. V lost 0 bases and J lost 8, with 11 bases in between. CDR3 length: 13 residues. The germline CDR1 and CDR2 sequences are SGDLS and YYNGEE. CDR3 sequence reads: CASSVAKGHGYTF. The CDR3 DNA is TGTGCCAGCAGCGTAGCTAAGGGACACGGCTACACCTTC. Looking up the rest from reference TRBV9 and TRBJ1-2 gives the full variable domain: DSGVTQTPKHLITATGQRVTLRCSPRSGDLSVYWYQQSLDQGLQFLIQYYNGEERAKGNILERFSAQQFPDLHSELNLSSLELGDSALYFCASSVAKGHGYTFGSGTRLTVV.

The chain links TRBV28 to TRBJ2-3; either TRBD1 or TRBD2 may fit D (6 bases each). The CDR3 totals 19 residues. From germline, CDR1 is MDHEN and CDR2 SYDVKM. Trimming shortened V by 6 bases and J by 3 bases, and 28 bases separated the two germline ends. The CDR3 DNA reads TGTGCCAGCAGGGGGACTTGGACAGCCAAACTGGTTTTGACAGATACGCAGTATTTT. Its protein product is CASRGTWTAKLVLTDTQYF.

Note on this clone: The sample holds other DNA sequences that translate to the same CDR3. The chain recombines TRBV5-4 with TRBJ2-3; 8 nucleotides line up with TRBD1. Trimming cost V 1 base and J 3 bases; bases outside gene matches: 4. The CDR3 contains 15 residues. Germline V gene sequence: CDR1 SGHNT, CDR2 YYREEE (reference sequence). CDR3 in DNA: TGTGCCAGCAGCTTGCAGGGGGCCGGGACAGATACGCAGTATTTT. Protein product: CASSLQGAGTDTQYF. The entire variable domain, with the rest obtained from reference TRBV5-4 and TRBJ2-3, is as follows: ETGVTQSPTHLIKTRGQQVTLRCSSQSGHNTVSWYQQALGQGPQFIFQYYREEENGRGNFPPRFSGLQFPNYSSELNVNALELDDSALYLCASSLQGAGTDTQYFGPGTRLTVL.

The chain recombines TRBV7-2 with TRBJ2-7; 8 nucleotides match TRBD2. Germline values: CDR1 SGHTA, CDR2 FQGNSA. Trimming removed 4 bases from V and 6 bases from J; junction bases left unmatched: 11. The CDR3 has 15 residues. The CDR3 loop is CASSSVLAAWAEQYF. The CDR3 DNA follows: TGTGCCAGCAGCTCCGTACTAGCGGCTTGGGCCGAGCAGTACTTC.

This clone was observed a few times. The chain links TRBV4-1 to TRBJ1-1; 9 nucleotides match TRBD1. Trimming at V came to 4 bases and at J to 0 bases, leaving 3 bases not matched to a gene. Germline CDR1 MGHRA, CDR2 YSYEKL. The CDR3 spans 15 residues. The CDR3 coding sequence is TGCGCCAGCAGCCGCGGACAGGGGATGAACACTGAAGCTTTCTTT. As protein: CASSRGQGMNTEAFF.

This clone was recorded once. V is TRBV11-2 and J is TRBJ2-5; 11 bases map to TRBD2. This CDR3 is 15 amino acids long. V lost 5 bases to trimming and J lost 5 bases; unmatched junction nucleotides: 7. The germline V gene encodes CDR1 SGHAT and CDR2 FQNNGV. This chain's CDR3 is CASSPLGTSGETQYF. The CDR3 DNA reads TGTGCCAGCAGCCCCCTTGGGACTAGCGGCGAGACCCAGTACTTC.

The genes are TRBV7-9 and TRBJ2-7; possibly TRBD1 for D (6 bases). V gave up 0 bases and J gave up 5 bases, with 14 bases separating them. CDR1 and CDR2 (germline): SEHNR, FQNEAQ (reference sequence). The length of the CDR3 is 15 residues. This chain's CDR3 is CASSLAQGPLNEQYF. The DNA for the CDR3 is TGTGCCAGCAGCTTAGCTCAGGGGCCATTAAACGAGCAGTACTTC.

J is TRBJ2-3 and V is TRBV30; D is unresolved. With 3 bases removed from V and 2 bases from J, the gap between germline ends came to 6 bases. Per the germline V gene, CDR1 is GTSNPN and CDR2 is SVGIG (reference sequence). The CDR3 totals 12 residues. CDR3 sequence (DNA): TGTGCCTGGAGGGTGAACACAGATACGCAGTATTTT. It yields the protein CAWRVNTDTQYF. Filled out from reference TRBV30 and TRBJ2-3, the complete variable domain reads SQTIHQWPATLVQPVGSPLSLECTVEGTSNPNLYWYRQAAGRGLQLLFYSVGIGQISSEVPQNLSASRPQDRQFILSSKKLLLSDSGFYLCAWRVNTDTQYFGPGTRLTVL.

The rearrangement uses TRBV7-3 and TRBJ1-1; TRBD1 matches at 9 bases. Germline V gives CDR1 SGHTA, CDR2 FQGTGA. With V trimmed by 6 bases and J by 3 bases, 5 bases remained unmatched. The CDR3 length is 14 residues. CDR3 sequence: CASRAGTGYTEAFF. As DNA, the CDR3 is TGTGCCAGCAGGGCCGGGACAGGGTACACTGAAGCTTTCTTT.

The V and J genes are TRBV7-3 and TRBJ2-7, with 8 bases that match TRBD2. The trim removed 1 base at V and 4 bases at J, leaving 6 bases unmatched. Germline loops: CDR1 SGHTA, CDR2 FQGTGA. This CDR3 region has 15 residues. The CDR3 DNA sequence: TGTGCCAGCAGCTTAATGGCTAGCGGGCCTTACGAGCAGTACTTC. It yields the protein CASSLMASGPYEQYF. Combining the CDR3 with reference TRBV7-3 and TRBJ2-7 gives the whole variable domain GAGVSQTPSNKVTEKGKYVELRCDPISGHTALYWYRQSLGQGPEFLIYFQGTGAADDSGLPNDRFFAVRPEGSVSTLKIQRTERGDSAVYLCASSLMASGPYEQYFGPGTRLTVT.

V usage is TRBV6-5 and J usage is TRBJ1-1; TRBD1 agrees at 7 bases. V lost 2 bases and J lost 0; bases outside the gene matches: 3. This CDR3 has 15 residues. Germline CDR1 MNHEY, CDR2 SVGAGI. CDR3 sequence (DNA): TGTGCCAGCAGTTACGTGAGGGGGCTGAACACTGAAGCTTTCTTT. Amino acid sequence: CASSYVRGLNTEAFF.

The CDR3 bases are TGCGCCAGCAATGGGGGACAGTTCTACGAGCAGTACTTC. Translation: CASNGGQFYEQYF. The rearrangement uses TRBV10-2 and TRBJ2-7; 7 bases line up with TRBD1. Germline V gives CDR1 WSHSY, CDR2 SAAADI. J lost 3 bases, V lost 7 bases, and 6 bases had no gene match. This CDR3 is 13 amino acids long.

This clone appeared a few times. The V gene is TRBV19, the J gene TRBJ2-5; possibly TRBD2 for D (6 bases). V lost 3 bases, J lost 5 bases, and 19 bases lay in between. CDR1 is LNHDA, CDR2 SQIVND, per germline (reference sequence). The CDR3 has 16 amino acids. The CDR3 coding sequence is TGTGCCAGTAGTATCGGCGCGGGACCTAGGGCGGAGACCCAGTACTTC. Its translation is CASSIGAGPRAETQYF.

CDR3 region: CASSFLRANYGYTF. The CDR3 nucleotides read TGTGCCAGCAGCTTTCTCAGGGCTAACTATGGCTACACCTTC. V gene TRBV5-5 combines with J gene TRBJ1-2; possible D gene TRBD1, 5 bases. Germline V gene sequence: CDR1 SGHKS, CDR2 YYEKEE (reference sequence). The CDR3 loop spans 14 amino acids. Trimming cost V 2 bases and J 0 bases, with 8 bases left between them.

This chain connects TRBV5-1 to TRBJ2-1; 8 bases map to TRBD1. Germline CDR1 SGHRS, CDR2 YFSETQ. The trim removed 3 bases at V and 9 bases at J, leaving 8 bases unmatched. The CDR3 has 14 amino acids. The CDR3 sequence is CASSWGLDRGEQFF. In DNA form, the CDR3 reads TGCGCCAGCAGCTGGGGGCTAGACAGGGGTGAGCAGTTCTTC.

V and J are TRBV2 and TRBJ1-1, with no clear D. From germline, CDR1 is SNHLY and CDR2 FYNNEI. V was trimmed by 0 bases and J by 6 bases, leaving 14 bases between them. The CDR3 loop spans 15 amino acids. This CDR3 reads CASSEAGDEYAEAFF. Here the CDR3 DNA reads TGTGCCAGCAGTGAAGCGGGAGACGAGTACGCTGAAGCTTTCTTT. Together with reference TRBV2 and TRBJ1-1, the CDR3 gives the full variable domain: EPEVTQTPSHQVTQMGQEVILRCVPISNHLYFYWYRQILGQKVEFLVSFYNNEISEKSEIFDDQFSVERPDGSNFTLKIRSTKLEDSAMYFCASSEAGDEYAEAFFGQGTRLTVV.

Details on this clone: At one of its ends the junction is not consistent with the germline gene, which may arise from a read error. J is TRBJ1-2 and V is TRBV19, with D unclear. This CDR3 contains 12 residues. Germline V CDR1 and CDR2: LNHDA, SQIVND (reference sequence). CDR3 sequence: CAGSMGNYGYTF. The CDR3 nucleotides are TGTGCCGGTAGTATGGGTAACTATGGCTACACCTTC. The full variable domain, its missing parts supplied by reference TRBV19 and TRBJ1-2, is DGGITQSPKYLFRKEGQNVTLSCEQNLNHDAMYWYRQDPGQGLRLIYYSQIVNDFQKGDIAEGYSVSREKKESFPLTVTSAQKNPTAFYLCAGSMGNYGYTFGSGTRLTVV.